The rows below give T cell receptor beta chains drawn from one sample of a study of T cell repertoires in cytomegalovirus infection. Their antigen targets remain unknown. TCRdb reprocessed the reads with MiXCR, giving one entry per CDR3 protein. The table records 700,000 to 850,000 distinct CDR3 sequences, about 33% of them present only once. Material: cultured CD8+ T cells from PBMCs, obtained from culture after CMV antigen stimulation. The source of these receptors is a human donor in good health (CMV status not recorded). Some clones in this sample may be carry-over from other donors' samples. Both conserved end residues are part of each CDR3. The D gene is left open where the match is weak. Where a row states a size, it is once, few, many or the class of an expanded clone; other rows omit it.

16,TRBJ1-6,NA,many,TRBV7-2,TGTGCCAGCAGCTCAGGGATGAGCTCCTATAATTCACCCCTCCACTTT,CASSSGMSSYNSPLHF
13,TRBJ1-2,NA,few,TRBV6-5,TGTGCCAGCAGTTACTCGAAAGGTCATGGCTACACCTTC,CASSYSKGHGYTF
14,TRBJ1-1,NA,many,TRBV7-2,TGTGCCAGCAGCTTAGTAGGGGTCGGAACTGAAGCTTTCTTT,CASSLVGVGTEAFF
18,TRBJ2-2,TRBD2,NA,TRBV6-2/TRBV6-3,TGTGCCAGCAGTTACTACCTAGCGGGGGTTTCGAACACCGGGGAGCTGTTTTTT,CASSYYLAGVSNTGELFF
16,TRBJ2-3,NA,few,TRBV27,TGTGCCAGCCGGTGGATAGCGGAGTCTAGCACAGATACGCAGTATTTT,CASRWIAESSTDTQYF
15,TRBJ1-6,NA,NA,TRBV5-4,TGTGCCAGCAGCTTGGTGCCGGGGCGAGATTCACCCCTCCACTTT,CASSLVPGRDSPLHF
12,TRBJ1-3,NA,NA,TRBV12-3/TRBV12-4,TGTGCCAGCTGCTCCGGGGGAAACAACATATATTTT,CASCSGGNNIYF
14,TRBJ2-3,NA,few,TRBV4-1,TGCGCCAGCAGCCACGGGGGGCCGGGAGATACGCAGTATTTT,CASSHGGPGDTQYF
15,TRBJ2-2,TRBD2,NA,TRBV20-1,TGCAGTGCTAGAGACAGCGGGGGTAACACCGGGGAGCTGTTTTTT,CSARDSGGNTGELFF
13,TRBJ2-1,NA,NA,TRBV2,TGTGCCAGCAGTGCCGACCCTAGAAATGAGCAGTTCTTC,CASSADPRNEQFF
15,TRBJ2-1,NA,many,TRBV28,TGTGCCAGCAGGCCCACAGGGAGCTCCTACAATGAGCAGTTCTTC,CASRPTGSSYNEQFF
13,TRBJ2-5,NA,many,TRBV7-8,TGTGCCAGCAGCTCCGGGGGGCGGGAGACCCAGTACTTC,CASSSGGRETQYF
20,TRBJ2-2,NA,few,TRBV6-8,TGTGCCAGCAGTTACTCTAGTATCATTGCCGGGACGGAGGGCACCGGGGAGCTGTTTTTT,CASSYSSIIAGTEGTGELFF
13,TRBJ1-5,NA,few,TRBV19,TGTGCCAGTACCACACCAGTTAATCAGCCCCAGCATTTT,CASTTPVNQPQHF
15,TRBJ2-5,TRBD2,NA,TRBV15,TGTGCCACCAGCAGAGATGGGTACGGGGGGGAGACCCAGTACTTC,CATSRDGYGGETQYF
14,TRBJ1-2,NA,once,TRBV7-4,TGTGCCAGCAGCTCGGGGCCCGGGGGCGATGGCTACACCTTC,CASSSGPGGDGYTF
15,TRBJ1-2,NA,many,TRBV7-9,TGTGCCAGCAGCTCCATCCTCGGGGCTTGGTATGGCTACACCTTC,CASSSILGAWYGYTF
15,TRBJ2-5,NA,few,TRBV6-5,TGTGCCAGCAGTTACGCCACAGGGGAGGGAGAGACCCAGTACTTC,CASSYATGEGETQYF
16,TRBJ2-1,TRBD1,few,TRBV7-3,TGTGCCAGCAGCTTACTCCGGGACAGGAATTCCAATGAGCAGTTCTTC,CASSLLRDRNSNEQFF
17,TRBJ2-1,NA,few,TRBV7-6,TGTGCCAGCAGCTTAGATGCTGGGCAGGGAAAATACAATGAGCAGTTCTTC,CASSLDAGQGKYNEQFF
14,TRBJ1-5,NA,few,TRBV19,TGTGCCAGTAGTACCGGGTTTGGAGGGCAGCCCCAGCATTTT,CASSTGFGGQPQHF
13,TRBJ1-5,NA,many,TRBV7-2,TGTGCCAGCAGCTTAAACCCTAATCAGCCCCAGCATTTT,CASSLNPNQPQHF
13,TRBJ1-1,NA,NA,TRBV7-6,TGTGCCAGCAGCCCATCCGGGACCGGTGAAGCTTTCTTT,CASSPSGTGEAFF
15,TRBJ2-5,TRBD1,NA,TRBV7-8,TGTGCCAGCAGCAGAGACAGGGGATTGACGGAGACCCAGTACTTC,CASSRDRGLTETQYF
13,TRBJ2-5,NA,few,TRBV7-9,TGTGCCAGCAGCCCGTCGATGGAGGAGACCCAGTACTTC,CASSPSMEETQYF
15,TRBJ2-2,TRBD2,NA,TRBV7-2,TGTGTCAGCCAGGGGCTAGCGGGGGACACCGGGGAGCTGTTTTTT,CVSQGLAGDTGELFF
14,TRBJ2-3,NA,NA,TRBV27,TGTGCCAGCAGTTTAGTCAGGGCCACAGATACGCAGTATTTT,CASSLVRATDTQYF
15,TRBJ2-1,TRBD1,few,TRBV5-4,TGTGCCAGCAGCGGCACCGACAGGGGGGATTGGGAGCAGTTCTTC,CASSGTDRGDWEQFF
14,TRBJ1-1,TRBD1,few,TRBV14,TGTGCCAGCAGCCAAAGACAGGGGATGAAAGAAGCTTTCTTT,CASSQRQGMKEAFF